Described below is a single T cell receptor (beta chain) sequence and its context. What it recognizes is unknown. Sequenced by immunoSEQ multiplex PCR; TCRdb stores in-frame clones only, minus some. The sample contains around 120,000 clones, roughly 91% of which appear only once. This sample was included in a study of T cell responses to AZD1222 COVID-19 vaccine. This CDR3 spans 13 amino acids. Germline CDR1 SGHTS, CDR2 YDEGEE. V gave up 1 base and J gave up 3 bases, with 4 bases separating them. Broader study findings: It should be noted that donors were predominantly white British and more often female, and clonal diversity was possibly underestimated. Among AZD1222 vaccinees, only 5 to 7 were seropositive at baseline. Mapped onto spike, vaccine-associated CD4 TCRs spanned it and were dominant at 160-218 and 743-854.

The TCR sequence derives from an adult who received the AZD1222 COVID-19 vaccine. This sample comprised peripheral blood, obtained 28 days after the second AZD1222 dose. The rearrangement joins TRBV5-8 to TRBJ2-2, with D uncertain. DNA for the CDR3: TGTGCCAGCAGCTTGCAGCACACCGGGGAGCTGTTTTTT. It translates to CASSLQHTGELFF. The full variable domain, completed using reference TRBV5-8 and TRBJ2-2, is EAGVTQSPTHLIKTRGQQATLRCSPISGHTSVYWYQQALGLGLQFLLWYDEGEERNRGNFPPRFSGRQFPNYSSELNVNALELEDSALYLCASSLQHTGELFFGEGSRLTVL.